This T cell receptor (beta chain) was found in a study of OX40 agonist ivuxolimab in advanced cancers. Study-level information: Clinicians treated patients with ivuxolimab, an agonistic anti-OX40 (CD134) antibody. Patients got intravenous ivuxolimab at 0.01 to 10 mg/kg every 2 weeks. Partial responses occurred in Three dose-escalation patients, one with hepatocellular carcinoma and two with cutaneous melanoma. Findings of the study overall: Certain nonresponding patients likewise had low normalized T-cell clonal expansion.

Regarding this clone: Its target is not known.

V gave up 5 bases and J gave up 1 base, with 12 bases separating them. This CDR3 region has 14 residues. The germline V gene has CDR1 SGHNT and CDR2 YYREEE (reference sequence). Using immunoSEQ multiplex PCR, the repertoire was profiled, and TCRdb retains in-frame clones only, with some absent. Seen here are about 76,000 clones, about 80% observed once, and the top ten hold under 8.5%. This TCR was recovered from an adult with an advanced solid tumor such as melanoma, head and neck, liver or kidney cancer. The rearrangement joins TRBV5-4 to TRBJ1-1; D unresolved. Sequences were derived from CD4+ or CD8+ T cells sorted from blood, sampled in a trial of the OX40 agonist ivuxolimab. CDR3 sequence: CASSRGRTNTEAFF. CDR3 nucleotide sequence: TGTGCCAGCAGTCGAGGACGGACGAACACTGAAGCTTTCTTT.